This entry concerns a single T cell receptor (beta chain). No antigen is known for it. TCRdb analysed the 5' RACE reads with MiXCR anew, one entry per CDR3 protein. The sample lists around 110,000 distinct CDR3 sequences, less than 15% seen once, with roughly 15% in the top ten. Time point described: blood at routine non-recurrence follow-up after resection. Whole RNA, which was extracted from tumor, nontumor lung tissue or frozen PBMC, was sequenced without any cell sorting. The data were obtained in a study of spatial heterogeneity in lung cancer. Study overall: The donors were fewer than 80 patients with non-small cell lung cancer that was early-stage and untreated. The follow-up PBMC samples were sequenced whenever they were available. The median time to follow-up was about two years after resection. An average of more than ten raw reads was observed per unique TCR and UMI combination.

In germline, CDR1 is MNHEY, CDR2 SVGEGT. Trimming removed 0 bases from V and 0 bases from J, with 8 bases in between. This CDR3 is built from 15 residues. Regarding the study as a whole: Compared with follow-up, resection was when ubiquitous expanded tumor TCRs appeared in blood more.

This specimen consisted of PBMCs, obtained at follow-up. V gene TRBV6-2 or TRBV6-3 combines with J gene TRBJ1-2, with unresolved D. The sequence was obtained from a male donor with early-stage non-small cell lung cancer. The CDR3 sequence is CASSYSQEPNYGYTF. DNA for the CDR3: TGTGCCAGCAGTTACTCGCAGGAGCCTAACTATGGCTACACCTTC.